Listed below are T cell receptor beta chains from one sample, sequenced in a study of T cell repertoires in cytomegalovirus infection. No antigen has been assigned to these receptors. TCRdb called the reads again in MiXCR, with one record for every CDR3 protein. Of a few hundred thousand distinct CDR3 sequences listed, 25% are singletons. Here the sequenced sample was cultured PBMCs, taken from culture after CMV antigen stimulation. These receptors were collected from a human donor in good health (CMV status not recorded). Some clones in this sample may be carry-over from other donors' samples. Both conserved end residues are part of each CDR3. D genes are given only for firm matches. Clone size is not always given. Where it is, it says once, few, many or a class for expanded clones.

d_gene	abundance	v_gene	j_gene	CDR3nt	CDR3aa
NA	NA	TRBV7-9	TRBJ2-3	TGTGCCAGCAGCTTCACCGGTTGGGCAGATACGCAGTATTTT	CASSFTGWADTQYF
NA	few	TRBV2	TRBJ2-2	TGTGCCAGCAGGGCGGAGTGGAACACCGGGGAGCTGTTTTTT	CASRAEWNTGELFF
NA	NA	TRBV6-5	TRBJ2-7	TGTGCCAGCAGTTACTCGAGCGGGCCGCCGGGGGACGAGCAGTACTTC	CASSYSSGPPGDEQYF
TRBD2	few	TRBV28	TRBJ2-2	TGTGCCAGCAGCCGGGGACTAGCCCAGTCCGGGGAGCTGTTTTTT	CASSRGLAQSGELFF
NA	few	TRBV4-3	TRBJ1-5	TGCGCCAGCAGCCAAGATCAGTTAGGCAATCAGCCCCAGCATTTT	CASSQDQLGNQPQHF
NA	few	TRBV28	TRBJ2-1	TGTGCCAGCAGTTTCCCCCAAGACCGCAATGAGCAGTTCTTC	CASSFPQDRNEQFF
NA	few	TRBV20-1	TRBJ1-5	TGCAGTGCGGGGGGACGGAGCCAGCCCCAGCATTTT	CSAGGRSQPQHF
NA	NA	TRBV6-2/TRBV6-3	TRBJ2-7	TGTGCCAGCAGTTCTACACAACCAGGGCACTACGAGCAGTACTTC	CASSSTQPGHYEQYF
TRBD2	NA	TRBV6-1	TRBJ2-2	TGTGCCAGCAGACTCGCGGGAGAAACCGGGGAGCTGTTTTTT	CASRLAGETGELFF
TRBD1	many	TRBV7-6	TRBJ2-6	TGTGCCAGCAGCTTCGGGCAGGGGGCAAGTGGGGCCAACGTCCTGACTTTC	CASSFGQGASGANVLTF
NA	few	TRBV12-3/TRBV12-4	TRBJ2-5	TGTGCCAGCGGCCGGCCGGGGGTGGAGACCCAGTACTTC	CASGRPGVETQYF
TRBD2	few	TRBV19	TRBJ2-2	TGTGCCAGTAGTACGCTAGCGGGAGCCGGGGAGCTGTTTTTT	CASSTLAGAGELFF
NA	NA	TRBV5-1	TRBJ1-1	TGCGCCAGCAGCTTGACGTGGGGAGGCACTGAAGCTTTCTTT	CASSLTWGGTEAFF
NA	many	TRBV7-2	TRBJ2-4	TGTGCCAGCAGCTTAACGCCCAGCGAAACAGCCAAAAACATTCAGTACTTC	CASSLTPSETAKNIQYF
TRBD2	few	TRBV5-4	TRBJ2-1	TGTGCCAGCAGCTCGATCTGGACTAGCGGGGACAATGAGCAGTTCTTC	CASSSIWTSGDNEQFF
NA	few	TRBV6-5	TRBJ1-1	TGTGCCAGCAGTATCAGGGACGCGGGCACTGAAGCTTTCTTT	CASSIRDAGTEAFF
NA	large	TRBV7-8	TRBJ2-7	TGTGCCAGCAGCCACGGGGACATCGAAACCTCCTACGAGCAGTACTTC	CASSHGDIETSYEQYF
NA	few	TRBV18	TRBJ1-1	TGTGCCAGCTCAATCGGGGAAAGCGGCACTGAAGCTTTCTTT	CASSIGESGTEAFF
NA	NA	TRBV27	TRBJ2-7	TGTGCCAGCAGTTTAGGTCAGGGCCACTACGAGCAGTACTTC	CASSLGQGHYEQYF
NA	many	TRBV12-3/TRBV12-4	TRBJ1-6	TGTGCCAGCAGTTTGAGGGCAGGGATTTCACCCCTCCACTTT	CASSLRAGISPLHF
TRBD1	NA	TRBV11-3	TRBJ2-1	TGTGCCAGCACTGGGACAGGGAACTACAATGAGCAGTTCTTC	CASTGTGNYNEQFF
NA	few	TRBV7-2	TRBJ1-4	TGTGCCAGCAGCTTATTTTCGACAGATTATAATGAAAAACTGTTTTTT	CASSLFSTDYNEKLFF
TRBD2	few	TRBV7-2	TRBJ2-1	TGTGCCAGCAGCTTAGAACCAGCGGGAGGCCACAATGAGCAGTTCTTC	CASSLEPAGGHNEQFF
TRBD2	many	TRBV27	TRBJ2-1	TGTGCCAGCAGTTTAAGCCGAACAGGACTAGCGGGAGGGTATGAGCAGTTCTTC	CASSLSRTGLAGGYEQFF
TRBD2	few	TRBV6-2/TRBV6-3	TRBJ2-7	TGTGCCAGCAGAAAACATGAAGCGGGAGGGCCGCGGTACGAGCAGTACTTC	CASRKHEAGGPRYEQYF
NA	few	TRBV4-2	TRBJ1-5	TGTGCCAGCAGCCAAGAGAGGGAGGGAAGTCAGCCCCAGCATTTT	CASSQEREGSQPQHF
NA	few	TRBV6-1	TRBJ2-1	TGTGCCAGCAGTGAAGCCTGGCGGAGCTCCTACAATGAGCAGTTCTTC	CASSEAWRSSYNEQFF
NA	NA	TRBV4-3	TRBJ2-3	TGCGCCAGCAGCCCGGACCGCCCTATTTTCACAGATACGCAGTATTTT	CASSPDRPIFTDTQYF
NA	few	TRBV19	TRBJ1-2	TGTGCCAGTATACCCTTAACAGGGCCTAACTATGGCTACACCTTC	CASIPLTGPNYGYTF
TRBD1	NA	TRBV20-1	TRBJ2-2	TGCAGTGCTTGGGACAGAGAAAACACCGGGGAGCTGTTTTTT	CSAWDRENTGELFF
TRBD1	NA	TRBV15	TRBJ2-7	TGTGCCACCAGCATAAGGGACAGGGTCTACGAGCAGTACTTC	CATSIRDRVYEQYF
NA	many	TRBV7-2	TRBJ2-2	TGTGCCAGCGGTTTACACACCGGGGAGCTGTTTTTT	CASGLHTGELFF
NA	few	TRBV19	TRBJ2-1	TGTGCCAGTAGTTGGGAGGCCTACAATGAGCAGTTCTTC	CASSWEAYNEQFF
TRBD1	many	TRBV12-3/TRBV12-4	TRBJ2-3	TGTGCCAGCAGTTCTCGCCAGGGGGCAGATACGCAGTATTTT	CASSSRQGADTQYF
NA	NA	TRBV19	TRBJ1-4	TGTGCCAGTTCCATCCGGACAGCAACTAATGAAAAACTGTTTTTT	CASSIRTATNEKLFF
TRBD2	NA	TRBV7-2	TRBJ2-2	TGTGCCAGCAGTCTAGCGGCCCAGACCGGGGAGCTGTTTTTT	CASSLAAQTGELFF
NA	once	TRBV6-2/TRBV6-3	TRBJ2-2	TGTGCCAGCAGTGGGAGGCTCTCGAACACCGGGGAGCTGTTTTTT	CASSGRLSNTGELFF
TRBD1	many	TRBV19	TRBJ2-6	TGTGCCAGTACCGCCGACAGGGCGTGGGCCTCTGGGGCCAACGTCCTGACTTTC	CASTADRAWASGANVLTF
TRBD2	few	TRBV19	TRBJ2-3	TGTGCCAGTAGAGGACTAGCGGGAGTTAAAGATACGCAGTATTTT	CASRGLAGVKDTQYF
NA	NA	TRBV20-1	TRBJ2-1	TGCAGTGCTAGCCCCCGACACGCCGAGGCCTACAATGAGCAGTTCTTC	CSASPRHAEAYNEQFF
NA	NA	TRBV6-2/TRBV6-3	TRBJ2-3	TGTGCCAGCAATTCTCCGAGGACTCCGGGATCACTGTTT	CASNSPRTPGSLF
NA	NA	TRBV2	TRBJ1-6	TGTGCCAGCAGGACAGGTTATTCACCCCTCCACTTT	CASRTGYSPLHF
NA	NA	TRBV24-1	TRBJ2-6	TGTGCCACCGGGTACTCTGGGGCCAACGTCCTGACTTTC	CATGYSGANVLTF
NA	NA	TRBV12-3/TRBV12-4	TRBJ2-5	TGTGCCAGCAGTTTGGAACCATTGGAGACCCAGTACTTC	CASSLEPLETQYF
NA	many	TRBV7-9	TRBJ1-5	TGTGCCAGCAGCTTAGACCAGAGCAATCAGCCCCAGCATTTT	CASSLDQSNQPQHF
TRBD2	few	TRBV5-4	TRBJ2-3	TGTGCCAGCAGCTTTGCACTAGCGTCAGATACGCAGTATTTT	CASSFALASDTQYF
TRBD2	NA	TRBV7-8	TRBJ2-1	TGTGCCAGCAGCTTAGTTGAGGCGGGAGGCATCTCCTACAATGAGCAGTTCTTC	CASSLVEAGGISYNEQFF
NA	NA	TRBV29-1	TRBJ2-3	TGCAGCGTTGAAAAGGGGGATAGCACAGATACGCAGTATTTT	CSVEKGDSTDTQYF
TRBD2	few	TRBV12-3/TRBV12-4	TRBJ2-3	TGTGCCAGCAGTGCGCGCCCCTGGACTAGCGGAAGCACAGATACGCAGTATTTT	CASSARPWTSGSTDTQYF
TRBD2	few	TRBV7-2	TRBJ2-7	TGTGCCAGCAGCTTAGGATGGCGGGAGAAAAATCCCTACGAGCAGTACTTC	CASSLGWREKNPYEQYF
TRBD1	many	TRBV7-9	TRBJ2-7	TGTGCCAGCAGCTTGAGGGACAGCTACGAGCAGTACTTC	CASSLRDSYEQYF
NA	NA	TRBV5-6	TRBJ1-2	TGTGCCAGCAGCTTGGAGGGTTCACTTTACAACTATGGCTACACCTTC	CASSLEGSLYNYGYTF
NA	few	TRBV12-3/TRBV12-4	TRBJ2-1	TGTGCCAGCACCACGGGTCCGGGCGGGGCTAGCTCCTACAATGAGCAGTTCTTC	CASTTGPGGASSYNEQFF
NA	few	TRBV7-2	TRBJ1-1	TGTGCCAGCAGCTTAGACAGGGTAGCGGCTGAAGCTTTCTTT	CASSLDRVAAEAFF